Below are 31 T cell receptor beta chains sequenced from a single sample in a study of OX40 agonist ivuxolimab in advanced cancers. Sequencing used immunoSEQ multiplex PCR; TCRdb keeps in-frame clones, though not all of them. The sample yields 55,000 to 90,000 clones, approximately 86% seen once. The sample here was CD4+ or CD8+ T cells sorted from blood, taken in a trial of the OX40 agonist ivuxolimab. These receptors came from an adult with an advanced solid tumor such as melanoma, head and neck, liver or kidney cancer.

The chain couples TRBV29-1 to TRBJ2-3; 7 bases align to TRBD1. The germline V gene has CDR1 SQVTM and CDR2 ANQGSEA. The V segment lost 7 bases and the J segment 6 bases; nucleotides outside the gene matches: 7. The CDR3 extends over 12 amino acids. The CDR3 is CSGDLQGDTQYF. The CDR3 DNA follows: TGCAGCGGGGATCTACAGGGGGATACGCAGTATTTT.

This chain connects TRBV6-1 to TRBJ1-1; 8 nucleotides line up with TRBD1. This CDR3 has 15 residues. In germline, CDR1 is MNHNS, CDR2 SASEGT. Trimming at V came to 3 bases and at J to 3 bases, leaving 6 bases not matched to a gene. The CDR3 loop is CASSDRQGFYTEAFF. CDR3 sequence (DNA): TGTGCCAGCAGTGACCGACAGGGGTTTTACACTGAAGCTTTCTTT.

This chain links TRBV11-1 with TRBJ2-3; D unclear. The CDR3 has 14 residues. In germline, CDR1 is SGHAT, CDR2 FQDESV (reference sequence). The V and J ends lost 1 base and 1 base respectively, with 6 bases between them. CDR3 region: CASSLVAGTDTQYF. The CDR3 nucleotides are TGTGCCAGCAGCTTAGTGGCGGGCACAGATACGCAGTATTTT.

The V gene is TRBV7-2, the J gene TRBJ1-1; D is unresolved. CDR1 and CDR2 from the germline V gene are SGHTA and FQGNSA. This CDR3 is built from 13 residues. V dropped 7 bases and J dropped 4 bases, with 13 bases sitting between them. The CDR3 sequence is CASTLTRSTEAFF. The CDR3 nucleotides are TGTGCCAGCACTTTGACAAGGAGCACTGAAGCTTTCTTT.

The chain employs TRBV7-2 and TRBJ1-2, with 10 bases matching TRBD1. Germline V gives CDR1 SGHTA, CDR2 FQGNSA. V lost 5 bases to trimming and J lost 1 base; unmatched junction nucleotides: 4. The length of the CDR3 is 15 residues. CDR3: CASSGTGDINYGYTF. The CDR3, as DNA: TGTGCCAGCAGCGGGACAGGGGATATTAACTATGGCTACACCTTC.

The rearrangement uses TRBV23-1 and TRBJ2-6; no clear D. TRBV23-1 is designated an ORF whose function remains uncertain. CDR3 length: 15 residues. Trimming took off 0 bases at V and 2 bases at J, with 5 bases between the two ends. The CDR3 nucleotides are TGCGCCAGCAGTCAATCCCTCACTGGGGCCAACGTCCTGACTTTC. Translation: CASSQSLTGANVLTF.

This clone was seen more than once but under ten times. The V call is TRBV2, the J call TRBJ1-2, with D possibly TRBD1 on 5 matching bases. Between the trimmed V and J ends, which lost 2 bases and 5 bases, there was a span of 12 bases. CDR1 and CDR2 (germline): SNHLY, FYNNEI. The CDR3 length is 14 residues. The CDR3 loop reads CASSERGDSYGYTF. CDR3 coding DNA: TGTGCCAGCAGTGAACGGGGGGATTCATATGGCTACACCTTC.

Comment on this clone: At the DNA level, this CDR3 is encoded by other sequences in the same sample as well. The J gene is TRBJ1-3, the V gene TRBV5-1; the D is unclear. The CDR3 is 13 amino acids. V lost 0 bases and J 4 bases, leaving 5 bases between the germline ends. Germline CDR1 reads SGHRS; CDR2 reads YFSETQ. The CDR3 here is CASSLAQGNTIYF. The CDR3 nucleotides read TGCGCCAGCAGCTTGGCACAAGGAAACACCATATATTTT.

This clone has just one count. The CDR3: CASSLIEYSTDTQYF. The CDR3 DNA is TGCGCCAGCAGCCTTATCGAGTACTCCACAGATACGCAGTATTTT. The genes are TRBV5-1 and TRBJ2-3; no clear D gene. The CDR3 totals 15 residues. Germline loops: CDR1 SGHRS, CDR2 YFSETQ. Between the trimmed V and J ends, which lost 4 bases and 2 bases, there was a span of 14 bases.

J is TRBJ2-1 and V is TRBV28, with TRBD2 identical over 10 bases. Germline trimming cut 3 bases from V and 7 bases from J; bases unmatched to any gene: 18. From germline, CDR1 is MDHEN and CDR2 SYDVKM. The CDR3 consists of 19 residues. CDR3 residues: CASSFLSQRSGRALNEQFF. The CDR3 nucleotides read TGTGCCAGCAGTTTCTTAAGTCAGAGAAGCGGGAGGGCCTTGAATGAGCAGTTCTTC.

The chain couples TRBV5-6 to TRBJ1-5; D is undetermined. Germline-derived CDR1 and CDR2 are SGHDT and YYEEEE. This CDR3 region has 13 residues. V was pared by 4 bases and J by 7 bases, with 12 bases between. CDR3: CASSVRGGQPQHF. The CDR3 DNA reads TGTGCCAGCAGCGTACGCGGAGGGCAGCCCCAGCATTTT. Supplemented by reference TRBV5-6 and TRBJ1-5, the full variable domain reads DAGVTQSPTHLIKTRGQQVTLRCSPKSGHDTVSWYQQALGQGPQFIFQYYEEEERQRGNFPDRFSGHQFPNYSSELNVNALLLGDSALYLCASSVRGGQPQHFGDGTRLSIL.

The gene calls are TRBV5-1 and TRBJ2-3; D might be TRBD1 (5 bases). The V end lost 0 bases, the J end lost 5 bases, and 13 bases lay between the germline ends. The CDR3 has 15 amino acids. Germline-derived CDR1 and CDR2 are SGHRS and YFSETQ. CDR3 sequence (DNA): TGCGCCAGCAGCTTGGGTGGGAATAGGGGAGATACGCAGTATTTT. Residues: CASSLGGNRGDTQYF.

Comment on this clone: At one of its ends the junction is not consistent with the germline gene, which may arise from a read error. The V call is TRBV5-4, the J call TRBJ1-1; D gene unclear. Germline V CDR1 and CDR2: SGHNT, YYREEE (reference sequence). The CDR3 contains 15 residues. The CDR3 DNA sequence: TGTGCCAGCACCTTGATATTGGGTCTGAACACTGAAGCTTTCTTT. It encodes CASTLILGLNTEAFF.

The CDR3 sequence: CASNRQVDTQYF. In DNA form, the CDR3 reads TGTGCCAGCAACCGACAAGTAGATACGCAGTATTTT. This chain connects TRBV5-8 to TRBJ2-3, with unresolved D. Trimming shortened V by 6 bases and J by 5 bases, and 10 bases separated the two germline ends. Germline loops: CDR1 SGHTS, CDR2 YDEGEE. This CDR3 has 12 residues.

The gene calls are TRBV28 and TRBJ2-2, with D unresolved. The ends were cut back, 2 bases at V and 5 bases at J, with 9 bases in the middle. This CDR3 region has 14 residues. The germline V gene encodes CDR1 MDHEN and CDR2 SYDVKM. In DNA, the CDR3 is TGTGCCAGCAGTTTAAGGGTGGGAACCGGGGAGCTGTTTTTT. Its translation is CASSLRVGTGELFF.

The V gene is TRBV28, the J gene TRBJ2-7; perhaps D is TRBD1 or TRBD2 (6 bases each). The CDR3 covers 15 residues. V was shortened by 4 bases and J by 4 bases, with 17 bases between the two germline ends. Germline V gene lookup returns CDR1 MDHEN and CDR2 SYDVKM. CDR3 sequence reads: CASSSMDGGGYEQYF. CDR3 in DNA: TGTGCCAGCAGTTCCATGGACGGGGGCGGGTACGAGCAGTACTTC.

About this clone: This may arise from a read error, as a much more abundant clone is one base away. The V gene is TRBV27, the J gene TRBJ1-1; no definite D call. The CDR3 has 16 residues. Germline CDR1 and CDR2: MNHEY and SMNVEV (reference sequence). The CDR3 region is CASSKRPTFMNTEVFF. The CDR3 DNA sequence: TGTGCCAGCAGTAAGCGCCCGACCTTTATGAACACTGAAGTTTTCTTT.

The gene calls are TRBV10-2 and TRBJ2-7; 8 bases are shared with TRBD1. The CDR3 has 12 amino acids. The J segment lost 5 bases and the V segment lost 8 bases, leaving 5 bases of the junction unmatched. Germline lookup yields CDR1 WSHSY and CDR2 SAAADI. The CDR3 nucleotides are TGCGCCAGCTCAAGGACAGGGAACGAGCAGTACTTC. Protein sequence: CASSRTGNEQYF.

CDR3 sequence reads: CASSLGDRGADTQYF. CDR3 nucleotide sequence: TGTGCCAGCAGTTTGGGGGACAGGGGTGCAGATACGCAGTATTTT. The chain has TRBV28 and TRBJ2-3; 10 nucleotides align to TRBD1. CDR3 size: 15 residues. Germline V gives CDR1 MDHEN, CDR2 SYDVKM. With V trimmed by 3 bases and J by 4 bases, 4 bases remained unmatched.

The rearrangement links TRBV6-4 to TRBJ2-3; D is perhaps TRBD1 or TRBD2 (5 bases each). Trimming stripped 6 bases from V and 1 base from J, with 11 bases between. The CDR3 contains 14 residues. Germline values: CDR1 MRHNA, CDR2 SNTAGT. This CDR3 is CASRPGRGTDTQYF. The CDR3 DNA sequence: TGTGCCAGCAGGCCGGGACGGGGCACAGATACGCAGTATTTT.

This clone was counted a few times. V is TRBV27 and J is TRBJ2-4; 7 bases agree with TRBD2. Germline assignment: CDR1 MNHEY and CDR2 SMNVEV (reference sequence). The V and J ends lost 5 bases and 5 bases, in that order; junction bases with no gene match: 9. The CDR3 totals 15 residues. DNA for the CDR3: TGTGCCAGCAGTCCAACCGGGACTACCCAAAACATTCAGTACTTC. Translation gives CASSPTGTTQNIQYF.

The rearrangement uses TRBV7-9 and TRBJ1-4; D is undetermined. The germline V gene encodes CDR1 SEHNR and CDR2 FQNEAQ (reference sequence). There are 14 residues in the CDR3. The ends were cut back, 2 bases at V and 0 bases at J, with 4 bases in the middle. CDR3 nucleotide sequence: TGTGCCAGCAGCTTACAGGCAACTAATGAAAAACTGTTTTTT. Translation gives CASSLQATNEKLFF.

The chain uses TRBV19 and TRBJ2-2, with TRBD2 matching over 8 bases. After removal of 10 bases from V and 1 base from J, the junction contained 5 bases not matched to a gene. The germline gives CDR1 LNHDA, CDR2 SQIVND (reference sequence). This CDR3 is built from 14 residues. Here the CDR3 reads CATRSGRNTGELFF. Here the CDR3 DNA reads TGTGCCACTAGAAGCGGGAGGAACACCGGGGAGCTGTTTTTT. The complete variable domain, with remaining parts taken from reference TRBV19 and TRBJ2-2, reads DGGITQSPKYLFRKEGQNVTLSCEQNLNHDAMYWYRQDPGQGLRLIYYSQIVNDFQKGDIAEGYSVSREKKESFPLTVTSAQKNPTAFYLCATRSGRNTGELFFGEGSRLTVL.

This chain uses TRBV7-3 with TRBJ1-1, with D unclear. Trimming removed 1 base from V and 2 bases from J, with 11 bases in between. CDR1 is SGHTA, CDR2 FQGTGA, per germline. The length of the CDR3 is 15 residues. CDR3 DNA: TGTGCCAGCAGCTTAATCCTTGAGAGAAACACTGAAGCTTTCTTT. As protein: CASSLILERNTEAFF.

The CDR3 nucleotides read TGTGCCAGCAGCTTAGGCTTCCAGCGGGGCAATGAGCAGTTCTTC. Translating gives CASSLGFQRGNEQFF. V usage is TRBV11-2 and J usage is TRBJ2-1; 7 bases are a match to TRBD2. CDR1 is SGHAT, CDR2 FQNNGV, per germline. This CDR3 is 15 amino acids long. V lost 1 base, J lost 6 bases, and 6 bases stayed unmatched.

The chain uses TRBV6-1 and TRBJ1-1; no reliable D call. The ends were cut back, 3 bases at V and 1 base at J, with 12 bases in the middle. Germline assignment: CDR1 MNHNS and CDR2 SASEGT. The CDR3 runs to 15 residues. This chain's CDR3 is CASSDPLAGNTEAFF. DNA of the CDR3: TGTGCCAGCAGTGACCCCTTGGCTGGGAACACTGAAGCTTTCTTT.

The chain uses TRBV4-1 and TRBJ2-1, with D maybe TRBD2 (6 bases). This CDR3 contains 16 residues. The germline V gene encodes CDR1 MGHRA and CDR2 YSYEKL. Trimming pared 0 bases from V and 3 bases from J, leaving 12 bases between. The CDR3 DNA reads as TGCGCCAGCAGCCAAGATCTGGCGGGGAGCTACAATGAGCAGTTCTTC. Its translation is CASSQDLAGSYNEQFF.

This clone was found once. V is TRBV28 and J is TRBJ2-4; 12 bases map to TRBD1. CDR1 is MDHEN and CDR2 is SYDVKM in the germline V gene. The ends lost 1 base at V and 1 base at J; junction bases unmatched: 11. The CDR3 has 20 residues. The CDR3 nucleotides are TGTGCCAGCAGTTTATTTGGGTTGGGACAGGGGGCCGCGGCCAAAAACATTCAGTACTTC. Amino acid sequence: CASSLFGLGQGAAAKNIQYF.

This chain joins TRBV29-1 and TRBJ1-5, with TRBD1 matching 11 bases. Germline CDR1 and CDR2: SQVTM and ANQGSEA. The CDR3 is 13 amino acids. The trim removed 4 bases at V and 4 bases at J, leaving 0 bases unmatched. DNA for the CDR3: TGCAGCGTTGGGGACAGGGGGAATCAGCCCCAGCATTTT. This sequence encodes CSVGDRGNQPQHF.

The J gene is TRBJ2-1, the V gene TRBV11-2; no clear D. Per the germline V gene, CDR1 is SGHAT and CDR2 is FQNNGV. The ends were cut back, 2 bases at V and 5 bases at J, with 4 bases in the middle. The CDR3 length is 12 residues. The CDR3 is CASSLTDNEQFF. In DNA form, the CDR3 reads TGTGCCAGCAGCTTAACGGACAATGAGCAGTTCTTC.

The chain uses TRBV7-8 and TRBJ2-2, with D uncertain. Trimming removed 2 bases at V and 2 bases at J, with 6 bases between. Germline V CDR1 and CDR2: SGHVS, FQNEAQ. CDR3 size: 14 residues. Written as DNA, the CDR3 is TGTGCCAGCAGCTTATGGCGAAACACCGGGGAGCTGTTTTTT. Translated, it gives CASSLWRNTGELFF.